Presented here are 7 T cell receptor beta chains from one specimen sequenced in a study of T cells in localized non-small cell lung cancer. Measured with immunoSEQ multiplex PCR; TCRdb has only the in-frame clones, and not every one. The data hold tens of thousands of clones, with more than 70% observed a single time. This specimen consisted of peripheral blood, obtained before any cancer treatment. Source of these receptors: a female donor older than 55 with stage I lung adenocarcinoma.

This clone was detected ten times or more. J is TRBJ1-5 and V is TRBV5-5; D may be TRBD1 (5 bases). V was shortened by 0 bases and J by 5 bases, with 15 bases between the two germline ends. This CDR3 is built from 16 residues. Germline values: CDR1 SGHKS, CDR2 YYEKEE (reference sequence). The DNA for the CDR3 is TGTGCCAGCAGCTTGGAGGGGCCAGAAAATCATCAGCCCCAGCATTTT. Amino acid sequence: CASSLEGPENHQPQHF.

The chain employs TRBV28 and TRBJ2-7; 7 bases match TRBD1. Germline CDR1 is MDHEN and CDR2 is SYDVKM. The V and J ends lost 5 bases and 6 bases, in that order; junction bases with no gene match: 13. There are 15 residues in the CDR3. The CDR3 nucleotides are TGTGCCAGCAGTCCATTCGACAGGGCGCTCAGCGAGCAGTACTTC. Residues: CASSPFDRALSEQYF.

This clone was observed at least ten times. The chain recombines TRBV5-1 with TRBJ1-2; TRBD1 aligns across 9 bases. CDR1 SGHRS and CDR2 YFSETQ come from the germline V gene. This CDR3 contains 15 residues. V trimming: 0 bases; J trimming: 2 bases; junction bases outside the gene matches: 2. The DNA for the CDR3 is TGCGCCAGCAGCTTGGACGGACAGGGGAACTATGGCTACACCTTC. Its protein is CASSLDGQGNYGYTF.

The CDR3 coding sequence is TGTGCCAGCAGCCAACGGAGGCCCGGGGCCGGGGTGACCCCCTACGAGCAGTACTTC. Protein product: CASSQRRPGAGVTPYEQYF. The chain recombines TRBV11-2 with TRBJ2-7; the D gene could be TRBD1 or TRBD2 (5 bases each). This CDR3 is 19 amino acids long. Germline-derived CDR1 and CDR2 are SGHAT and FQNNGV. Deletions cut 5 bases from V and 2 bases from J, with 28 bases between.

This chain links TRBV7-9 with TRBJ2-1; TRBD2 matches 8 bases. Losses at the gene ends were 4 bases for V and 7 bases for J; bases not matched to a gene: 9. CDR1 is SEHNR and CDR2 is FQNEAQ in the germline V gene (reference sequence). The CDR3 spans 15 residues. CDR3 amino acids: CASSSRRGGMNEQFF. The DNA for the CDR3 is TGTGCCAGCAGCTCTCGACGGGGGGGCATGAATGAGCAGTTCTTC.

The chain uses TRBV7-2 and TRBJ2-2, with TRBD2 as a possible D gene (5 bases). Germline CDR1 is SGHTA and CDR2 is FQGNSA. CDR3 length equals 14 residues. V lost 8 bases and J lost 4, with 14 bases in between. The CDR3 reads CASSRLFTTGELFF. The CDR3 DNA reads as TGTGCCAGCTCTAGACTATTCACCACCGGGGAGCTGTTTTTT.

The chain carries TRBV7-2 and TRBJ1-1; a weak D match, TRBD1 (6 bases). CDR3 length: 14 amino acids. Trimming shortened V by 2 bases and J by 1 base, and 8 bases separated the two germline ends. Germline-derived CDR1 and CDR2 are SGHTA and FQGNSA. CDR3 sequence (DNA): TGTGCCAGCAGCTTACTACAGGGGAACACTGAAGCTTTCTTT. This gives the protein CASSLLQGNTEAFF. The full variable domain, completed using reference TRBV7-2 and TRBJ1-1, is GAGVSQSPSNKVTEKGKDVELRCDPISGHTALYWYRQSLGQGLEFLIYFQGNSAPDKSGLPSDRFSAERTGGSVSTLTIQRTQQEDSAVYLCASSLLQGNTEAFFGQGTRLTVV.